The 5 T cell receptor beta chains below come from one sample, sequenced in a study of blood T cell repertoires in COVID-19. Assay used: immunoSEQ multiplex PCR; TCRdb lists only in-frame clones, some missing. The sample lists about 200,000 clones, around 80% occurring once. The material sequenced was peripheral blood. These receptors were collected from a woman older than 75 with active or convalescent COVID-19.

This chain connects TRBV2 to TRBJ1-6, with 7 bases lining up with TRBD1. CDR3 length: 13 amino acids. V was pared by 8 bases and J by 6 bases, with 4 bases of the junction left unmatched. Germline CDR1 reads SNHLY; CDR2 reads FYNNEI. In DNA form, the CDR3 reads TGTGCCAGCGACAGGGAACCTAATTCACCCCTCCACTTT. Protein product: CASDREPNSPLHF.

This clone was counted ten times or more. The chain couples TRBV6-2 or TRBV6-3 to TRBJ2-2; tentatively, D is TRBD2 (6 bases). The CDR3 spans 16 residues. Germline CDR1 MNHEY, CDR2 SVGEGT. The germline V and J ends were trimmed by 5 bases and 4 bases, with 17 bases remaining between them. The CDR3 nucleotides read TGTGCCAGCAGTACCGGGAGAAGTTCCACCACCGGGGAGCTGTTTTTT. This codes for CASSTGRSSTTGELFF.

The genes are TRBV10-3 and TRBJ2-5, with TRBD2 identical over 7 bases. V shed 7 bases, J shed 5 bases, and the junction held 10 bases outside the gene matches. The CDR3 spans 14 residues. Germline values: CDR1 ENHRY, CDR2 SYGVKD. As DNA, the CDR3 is TGTGCCATCAACGAAGCCGGGACTATGGAGACCCAGTACTTC. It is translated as CAINEAGTMETQYF.

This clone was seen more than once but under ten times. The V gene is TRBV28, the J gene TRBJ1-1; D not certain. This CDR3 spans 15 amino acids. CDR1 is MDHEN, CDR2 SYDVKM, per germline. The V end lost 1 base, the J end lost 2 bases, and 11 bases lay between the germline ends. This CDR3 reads CASSLYGEVNTEAFF. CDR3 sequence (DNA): TGTGCCAGCAGTTTATATGGGGAGGTAAACACTGAAGCTTTCTTT. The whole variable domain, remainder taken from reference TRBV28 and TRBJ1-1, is DVKVTQSSRYLVKRTGEKVFLECVQDMDHENMFWYRQDPGLGLRLIYFSYDVKMKEKGDIPEGYSVSREKKERFSLILESASTNQTSMYLCASSLYGEVNTEAFFGQGTRLTVV.

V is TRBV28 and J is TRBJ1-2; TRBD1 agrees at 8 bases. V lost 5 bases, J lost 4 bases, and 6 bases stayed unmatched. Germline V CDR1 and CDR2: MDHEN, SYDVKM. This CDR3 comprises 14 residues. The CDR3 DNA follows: TGTGCCAGCAGTATAGACAGGGGACCCTATGGCTACACCTTC. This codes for CASSIDRGPYGYTF.